The rows below give T cell receptor beta chains drawn from one sample of a study of sequential checkpoint blockade in melanoma. TCRdb's table, derived via immunoSEQ multiplex PCR, lists solely in-frame clones and lacks some. This sample yields roughly 1,000 clones, of which approximately 20% are seen a single time; about a tenth belongs to the top ten. Sequenced material: tumor tissue (inferred from file names), taken from a patient given nivolumab and ipilimumab in sequence. The receptor source for this set is a human donor with melanoma. CDR3s include the opening cysteine and the closing phenylalanine or tryptophan. Each record gives: J gene, V gene, clone size, D gene, CDR3 protein, CDR3 DNA. The D gene is left open where the match is weak. Clone size is shown for a subset of rows, as once, few, many or a class of expanded clone.

J: TRBJ1-3; V: TRBV6-8; size: few; D: NA; CDR3: CASRLQGIGNTIYF; DNA: TGTGCCAGCAGATTACAGGGAATTGGAAACACCATATATTTT
J: TRBJ2-5; V: TRBV30; size: few; D: TRBD1; CDR3: CAWSVGQGARETQYF; DNA: TGTGCCTGGAGTGTGGGACAGGGGGCCCGAGAGACCCAGTACTTC
J: TRBJ1-3; V: TRBV9; size: medium-sized; D: NA; CDR3: CASSLGDGNTIYF; DNA: TGTGCCAGCAGTCTCGGTGACGGAAACACCATATATTTT
J: TRBJ2-1; V: TRBV11-3; size: medium-sized; D: NA; CDR3: CASSGGPEGYNEQFF; DNA: TGTGCCAGCAGCGGGGGGCCCGAGGGCTACAATGAGCAGTTCTTC
J: TRBJ1-4; V: TRBV5-1; size: NA; D: NA; CDR3: CASSLAGRGNEKLFF; DNA: TGCGCCAGCAGCTTGGCTGGGCGGGGAAATGAAAAACTGTTTTTT
J: TRBJ2-2; V: TRBV11-3; size: medium-sized; D: TRBD2; CDR3: CASTRSGTSGYTGELFF; DNA: TGTGCCAGCACCAGATCCGGGACTAGCGGTTACACCGGGGAGCTGTTTTTT
J: TRBJ2-7; V: TRBV6-1; size: few; D: TRBD2; CDR3: CASSEVGGTSGYEQYF; DNA: TGTGCCAGCAGTGAAGTAGGCGGGACTAGCGGCTACGAGCAGTACTTC
J: TRBJ1-1; V: TRBV11-3; size: large; D: TRBD1; CDR3: CASLSRGLVTEAFF; DNA: TGTGCCAGCCTATCCAGGGGGCTGGTCACTGAAGCTTTCTTT
J: TRBJ1-4; V: TRBV30; size: NA; D: TRBD1; CDR3: CAWTYRGGDRREKLFF; DNA: TGTGCCTGGACCTACAGGGGAGGTGATCGGCGCGAAAAACTGTTTTTT
J: TRBJ1-2; V: TRBV11-3; size: medium-sized; D: NA; CDR3: CASSATLQENYGYTF; DNA: TGTGCCAGCAGCGCGACGCTCCAGGAAAACTATGGCTACACCTTC